The 26 T cell receptor beta chains listed next were all sequenced from one sample in a study of neurological immune-mediated disorders. TCRdb re-analysed the 5' RACE reads in MiXCR, keeping a single row per CDR3 protein. The sample includes 65,000 to 90,000 distinct CDR3 sequences, less than 5.5% seen only once; the top ten take 2% to 2.5%. Sequencing used PBMCs. Receptor source: a woman aged 25 to 45 with multiple sclerosis.

Only a few counts were recorded for this clonotype. This chain connects TRBV13 to TRBJ2-1; D may be TRBD1 (6 bases). The CDR3 is made up of 16 amino acids. Per the germline V gene, CDR1 is PRHDT and CDR2 is FYEKMQ (reference sequence). V lost 2 bases and J 1 base, leaving 12 bases between the germline ends. CDR3 in DNA: TGTGCCAGCAGCTTAACTCAGGGGAGTTCCTACAATGAGCAGTTCTTC. Its translation: CASSLTQGSSYNEQFF.

In DNA form, the CDR3 reads TGTGCCATCCAAGGGCTAGCGGGGTTTAATGAGCAGTTCTTC. This sequence encodes CAIQGLAGFNEQFF. J is TRBJ2-1 and V is TRBV28; 9 nucleotides align to TRBD2. The V gene's germline CDR1 is MDHEN and CDR2 SYDVKM. The V gene end was trimmed by 10 bases and the J gene end by 7 bases; junction bases not matched to a gene: 11. The CDR3 is made up of 14 amino acids.

This clonotype was observed at least ten times. This rearrangement joins TRBV5-1 to TRBJ2-7, with D possibly being TRBD1 (5 bases). Trimming removed 5 bases from V and 1 base from J, with 13 bases in between. The CDR3 spans 14 residues. Germline V gene lookup returns CDR1 SGHRS and CDR2 YFSETQ. In nucleotides, the CDR3 is TGCGCCAGCAGTCAGGGCGTCGGGTCCTACGAGCAGTACTTC. Translation: CASSQGVGSYEQYF. The full variable domain, with the rest looked up from reference TRBV5-1 and TRBJ2-7, is KAGVTQTPRYLIKTRGQQVTLSCSPISGHRSVSWYQQTPGQGLQFLFEYFSETQRNKGNFPGRFSGRQFSNSRSEMNVSTLELGDSALYLCASSQGVGSYEQYFGPGTRLTVT.

This sequence joins TRBV5-1 and TRBJ1-2; no definite D call. In germline, CDR1 is SGHRS, CDR2 YFSETQ. V was trimmed by 4 bases and J by 4 bases, leaving 17 bases between them. CDR3 length: 15 amino acids. CDR3 in amino acids: CASSPVGSGGYGYTF. The CDR3 DNA is TGCGCCAGCAGCCCGGTGGGATCAGGCGGCTATGGCTACACCTTC.

The rearrangement uses TRBV20-1 and TRBJ2-7; D unclear. V lost 0 bases and J 1 base, leaving 10 bases between the germline ends. Germline V gene sequence: CDR1 DFQATT, CDR2 SNEGSKA (reference sequence). The CDR3 runs to 14 residues. CDR3 region: CSARDLDSSYEQYF. The CDR3 bases are TGCAGTGCTAGAGATCTTGACTCATCCTACGAGCAGTACTTC.

This clonotype was detected only a few times. This chain uses TRBV27 with TRBJ2-3; D tentatively fits TRBD1 or TRBD2 (5 bases each). The CDR3 runs to 14 residues. Germline V gives CDR1 MNHEY, CDR2 SMNVEV (reference sequence). Deletions cut 7 bases from V and 0 bases from J, with 11 bases between. The CDR3 coding sequence is TGTGCCAGCACCTTTGGGACCAGCACAGATACGCAGTATTTT. Protein product: CASTFGTSTDTQYF.

This clonotype was counted a few times. The chain has TRBV28 and TRBJ2-5; 7 positions agree with TRBD1. The germline gives CDR1 MDHEN, CDR2 SYDVKM. CDR3 length equals 16 residues. The trim removed 6 bases at V and 4 bases at J, leaving 14 bases unmatched. CDR3 DNA sequence: TGTGCCAGCAGCAAGGACAGGCTGAAATTTGCAGAGACCCAGTACTTC. This translates into CASSKDRLKFAETQYF.

At least ten counts were recorded for this clonotype. The chain recombines TRBV20-1 with TRBJ2-7, with TRBD1 matching 8 bases. The CDR3 has 14 residues. Germline trimming cut 5 bases from V and 5 bases from J; bases unmatched to any gene: 11. The germline V gene has CDR1 DFQATT and CDR2 SNEGSKA (reference sequence). The CDR3 loop reads CSAASEQGDNEQYF. CDR3 DNA: TGCAGTGCTGCGTCGGAACAGGGGGACAACGAGCAGTACTTC.

This clonotype was seen many times. J is TRBJ2-2 and V is TRBV12-3 or TRBV12-4; perhaps TRBD2 as D (6 bases). Trimming shortened V by 5 bases and J by 2 bases, and 9 bases separated the two germline ends. This CDR3 spans 14 amino acids. The CDR3 DNA reads TGTGCCAGCAGTCTCGGGGGAAACACCGGGGAGCTGTTTTTT. It translates to CASSLGGNTGELFF.

This clonotype appeared many times. The chain is built from TRBV5-1 and TRBJ1-1; D remains ambiguous. This CDR3 has 14 amino acids. Germline CDR1 SGHRS, CDR2 YFSETQ. V lost 1 base, J lost 1 base, and 8 bases lay in between. The CDR3 spells CASSLYSGNTEAFF. CDR3 in DNA: TGCGCCAGCAGCTTGTATTCAGGGAACACTGAAGCTTTCTTT.

The chain employs TRBV5-5 and TRBJ2-7; D may be TRBD2 (6 bases). The germline CDR1 and CDR2 sequences are SGHKS and YYEKEE (reference sequence). The CDR3 contains 15 residues. Trimming took off 1 base at V and 4 bases at J, with 15 bases between the two ends. The CDR3 loop reads CASSLITGGEYEQYF. CDR3 DNA sequence: TGTGCCAGCAGCTTGATAACAGGCGGGGAATACGAGCAGTACTTC.

This clonotype was seen repeatedly, ten times or more. V is TRBV20-1 and J is TRBJ2-1; TRBD2 is a possible D gene (7 bases). The CDR3 runs 13 residues. CDR1 and CDR2 (germline): DFQATT, SNEGSKA (reference sequence). The V and J ends lost 0 bases and 15 bases respectively, with 18 bases between them. CDR3 nucleotides: TGCAGTGCTAGAGATCTCAGCGGGACATCCCTGTTCTTC. This codes for CSARDLSGTSLFF.

Many counts were recorded for this clonotype. This chain uses TRBV12-3 or TRBV12-4 with TRBJ1-3; D not certain. The V end lost 6 bases, the J end lost 8 bases, and 11 bases lay between the germline ends. The CDR3 sequence is 12 residues long. The CDR3 DNA reads TGTGCCAGCAGCCTCAGCGAGCACACCATATATTTT. Amino acids: CASSLSEHTIYF.

J is TRBJ2-1 and V is TRBV6-5; no clear D. CDR3 length: 14 residues. Germline CDR1 reads MNHEY; CDR2 reads SVGAGI. Between the trimmed V and J ends, which lost 4 bases and 8 bases, there was a span of 15 bases. The CDR3 region has the DNA TGTGCCAGCAGTTCACGAGATACCGCCTATGAGCAGTTCTTC. This gives the protein CASSSRDTAYEQFF.

This clonotype was recorded many times. The gene calls are TRBV24-1 and TRBJ2-3; 9 bases line up with TRBD2. CDR1 is KGHDR, CDR2 SFDVKD, per germline. The junction had 6 bases not matched to a gene; V was cut back by 3 bases and J by 0 bases. This CDR3 region has 17 residues. The CDR3 sequence: CATSDPETSGSTDTQYF. The CDR3 bases are TGTGCCACCAGTGATCCGGAGACTAGCGGCAGCACAGATACGCAGTATTTT.

This clonotype was seen more than once but under ten times. The chain carries TRBV19 and TRBJ2-1, with TRBD2 matching 8 bases. The length of the CDR3 is 17 residues. Germline lookup yields CDR1 LNHDA and CDR2 SQIVND (reference sequence). The V and J ends lost 4 bases and 5 bases, in that order; junction bases with no gene match: 13. The CDR3 loop is CASSTTTSAILNNEQFF. The CDR3, as DNA: TGTGCCAGTAGTACCACGACTAGCGCCATACTAAACAATGAGCAGTTCTTC.

The chain carries TRBV20-1 and TRBJ2-7, with a tentative D call TRBD1 (5 bases). Trimming took off 3 bases at V and 3 bases at J, with 18 bases between the two ends. This CDR3 contains 15 residues. Germline CDR1 is DFQATT and CDR2 is SNEGSKA (reference sequence). The CDR3 protein is CSARKPQGDIYEQYF. In nucleotides, the CDR3 is TGCAGTGCTAGGAAACCCCAAGGGGATATCTACGAGCAGTACTTC.

This clonotype was counted at least ten times. V usage is TRBV20-1 and J usage is TRBJ2-7, with unresolved D. This CDR3 contains 15 residues. V was trimmed by 6 bases and J by 2 bases, leaving 20 bases between them. Germline CDR1 DFQATT, CDR2 SNEGSKA (reference sequence). CDR3 in DNA: TGCAGTGCCAGCCGAGGTGGTAGCAAGGCCTACGAGCAGTACTTC. Amino acid sequence: CSASRGGSKAYEQYF.

This clonotype occurred many times. The chain joins TRBV12-3 or TRBV12-4 to TRBJ2-7, with 7 positions matching TRBD1. V dropped 5 bases and J dropped 6; count of bases not matched to a gene: 7. The CDR3 extends over 13 amino acids. The CDR3 DNA reads as TGTGCCAGCAGTCTCAGACAGGGTTCCGAGCAGTACGTC. Its protein is CASSLRQGSEQYV.

This clonotype was seen at least ten times. The rearrangement links TRBV20-1 to TRBJ2-5; tentative D call: TRBD1 (6 bases). Germline V gives CDR1 DFQATT, CDR2 SNEGSKA (reference sequence). CDR3 length: 15 amino acids. Trimming removed 6 bases from V and 5 bases from J, with 22 bases in between. This CDR3 is CSAQSIQGVQETQYF. The CDR3 nucleotides are TGCAGTGCCCAATCCATACAGGGAGTTCAGGAGACCCAGTACTTC.

In its sample, this clonotype was seen many times. The CDR3 spells CASSLAQVGGYTF. The DNA for the CDR3 is TGTGCCAGCAGTTTAGCCCAGGTCGGCGGCTACACCTTC. The rearrangement links TRBV12-3 or TRBV12-4 to TRBJ1-2; D uncertain. Trimming took 0 bases from V and 8 from J, leaving 10 bases between them. The CDR3 is 13 amino acids.

The table lists this clonotype with many counts. The gene calls are TRBV5-1 and TRBJ2-3, with TRBD1 matching 9 bases. CDR3 length: 16 amino acids. Looked up from germline, CDR1 is SGHRS and CDR2 is YFSETQ. With V trimmed by 7 bases and J by 7 bases, 16 bases remained unmatched. CDR3 residues: CASAEQGAPPHYTQYF. Written as DNA, the CDR3 is TGCGCCAGCGCCGAACAGGGGGCGCCCCCCCACTATACGCAGTATTTT.

There are many counts of this clonotype. The V and J genes are TRBV5-1 and TRBJ2-7; 7 bases map to TRBD1. Germline trimming cut 3 bases from V and 2 bases from J; bases unmatched to any gene: 2. The germline CDR1 and CDR2 sequences are SGHRS and YFSETQ. The CDR3 extends over 13 amino acids. This CDR3 reads CASSWGQTYEQYF. The CDR3 DNA reads as TGCGCCAGCAGCTGGGGACAGACCTACGAGCAGTACTTC.

The chain recombines TRBV6-1 with TRBJ2-1; maybe TRBD1 (5 bases). V shed 10 bases and J shed 3 bases, with 7 bases lying between them. Germline lookup yields CDR1 MNHNS and CDR2 SASEGT. This CDR3 has 11 residues. CDR3 in DNA: TGTGCCACCAGGGACTACAATGAGCAGTTCTTC. This translates into CATRDYNEQFF.

This clonotype was recorded at least ten times. This chain links TRBV18 with TRBJ2-7, with TRBD1 as a possible D gene (6 bases). Germline V gene data show CDR1 as KGHSH and CDR2 as LQKENI. The CDR3 is made up of 12 amino acids. Trimming took 6 bases from V and 5 from J, leaving 11 bases between them. Written as DNA, the CDR3 is TGTGCCAGCTCCCCGACAGGTAACGAGCAGTACGTC. Translating it yields CASSPTGNEQYV.

This clonotype was counted many times. This chain connects TRBV10-3 to TRBJ2-7, with 10 positions matching TRBD2. CDR3 length: 15 amino acids. V shed 5 bases and J 6 bases; nucleotides not matched to a gene: 10. The germline V gene has CDR1 ENHRY and CDR2 SYGVKD. The CDR3 here is CAISPTLAGEREQYF. Here the CDR3 DNA reads TGTGCCATCAGTCCCACCCTAGCGGGAGAACGCGAGCAGTACTTC.